Each of the 8 T cell receptor beta chains below was sequenced from the same sample in a study of T cell responses to AZD1222 COVID-19 vaccine. Using immunoSEQ multiplex PCR, the repertoire was profiled, and TCRdb retains in-frame clones only, with some absent. The top ten hold over 1.3% of the sample, which has about 140,000 clones, around 90% seen once. The sequences come from peripheral blood, collected on day 0 of AZD1222 vaccination. The origin of the receptors is an adult in good health.

The V and J genes are TRBV7-9 and TRBJ1-2; D may be TRBD1 (6 bases). The CDR3 sequence is 15 residues long. The V end lost 4 bases, the J end lost 4 bases, and 16 bases lay between the germline ends. Germline CDR1 reads SEHNR; CDR2 reads FQNEAQ (reference sequence). Here the CDR3 DNA reads TGTGCCAGCAGCTCTGGGTACAGGGTCGGCTATGGCTACACCTTC. This sequence encodes CASSSGYRVGYGYTF.

CDR3 nucleotides: TGTGCCAGCAGCCCGCCGGGAGCCCAGGTCCAGCATTTT. It is translated as CASSPPGAQVQHF. This chain uses TRBV7-8 with TRBJ1-5; no firm D call. V was pared by 5 bases and J by 12 bases, with 17 bases between. From germline, CDR1 is SGHVS and CDR2 FQNEAQ. This CDR3 has 13 amino acids.

V and J are TRBV27 and TRBJ1-1; possible D gene TRBD1, 6 bases. CDR1 is MNHEY, CDR2 SMNVEV, per germline (reference sequence). There are 14 residues in the CDR3. Deletions cut 1 base from V and 3 bases from J, with 9 bases between. The CDR3 loop reads CASSLFTGHTEAFF. Written as DNA, the CDR3 is TGTGCCAGCAGTTTATTTACAGGGCACACTGAAGCTTTCTTT.

This chain links TRBV12-3 or TRBV12-4 with TRBJ1-3; unclear D gene. The CDR3 spans 13 residues. V was trimmed by 6 bases and J by 0 bases, leaving 6 bases between them. The CDR3 sequence: CASSLDSGNTIYF. CDR3 in DNA: TGTGCCAGCAGCCTCGACTCTGGAAACACCATATATTTT.

This clone appeared a few times. This chain joins TRBV2 and TRBJ2-2; D is ambiguous. CDR1 is SNHLY, CDR2 FYNNEI, per germline. V dropped 4 bases and J dropped 0 bases, with 9 bases sitting between them. This CDR3 spans 15 amino acids. CDR3 bases: TGTGCCAGCAGTGTGAAGGAGACGAACACCGGGGAGCTGTTTTTT. Translated: CASSVKETNTGELFF. The full variable domain, completed using reference TRBV2 and TRBJ2-2, is EPEVTQTPSHQVTQMGQEVILRCVPISNHLYFYWYRQILGQKVEFLVSFYNNEISEKSEIFDDQFSVERPDGSNFTLKIRSTKLEDSAMYFCASSVKETNTGELFFGEGSRLTVL.

In DNA, the CDR3 is TGCGCCAGCAGCTTGGAGCCACCCACAACAACTTACCACGAGCAGTACTTC. It yields the protein CASSLEPPTTTYHEQYF. The chain uses TRBV5-1 and TRBJ2-7; no firm D call. V was cut by 0 bases and J by 5 bases, with 21 bases left in between. CDR3 length equals 17 residues. CDR1 is SGHRS, CDR2 YFSETQ, per germline.

This clone appeared once. Compared with germline, one end of the junction differs, possibly owing to a read error. The V gene is TRBV7-9, the J gene TRBJ1-4; no definite D call. The CDR3 runs to 11 residues. Germline V gene sequence: CDR1 SEHNR, CDR2 FQNEAQ (reference sequence). CDR3 sequence reads: CASGLDEKLFF. DNA for the CDR3: TGTGCCAGCGGCTTAGATGAAAAACTGTTTTTT.

The chain joins TRBV4-2 to TRBJ2-7; 16 bases align to TRBD2. Losses at the gene ends were 1 base for V and 4 bases for J; bases not matched to a gene: 10. Germline V CDR1 and CDR2: LGHNA, YNFKEQ. The length of the CDR3 is 19 residues. This CDR3 is CASSQALGTSGGAGYEQYF. The CDR3 DNA reads TGTGCCAGCAGCCAAGCCCTTGGGACTAGCGGGGGGGCCGGTTACGAGCAGTACTTC.